This entry lists 27 T cell receptor beta chains sequenced from one sample in a study of OX40 agonist ivuxolimab in advanced cancers. Measured with immunoSEQ multiplex PCR; TCRdb has only the in-frame clones, and not every one. The table shows some 30,000 clones, with 80% to 95% occurring only once. The sequenced sample was CD4+ or CD8+ T cells sorted from blood, obtained in a trial of the OX40 agonist ivuxolimab. These receptor sequences come from an adult with an advanced solid tumor such as melanoma, head and neck, liver or kidney cancer.

The gene calls are TRBV4-2 and TRBJ2-3, with D possibly being TRBD2 (6 bases). The CDR3 totals 16 residues. Germline V gives CDR1 LGHNA, CDR2 YNFKEQ. Trimming took 1 base from V and 0 from J, leaving 11 bases between them. The DNA for the CDR3 is TGTGCCAGCAGCCAAGTAGCGGAACCTAGCACAGATACGCAGTATTTT. It specifies CASSQVAEPSTDTQYF.

This rearrangement joins TRBV6-1 to TRBJ2-7; TRBD1 might be the D (5 bases). V shed 4 bases and J shed 0 bases, with 7 bases lying between them. The CDR3 covers 13 residues. From germline, CDR1 is MNHNS and CDR2 SASEGT. CDR3 protein: CASSGGLSYEQYF. The CDR3 DNA reads as TGTGCCAGCAGTGGGGGCCTCTCCTACGAGCAGTACTTC.

The chain is built from TRBV10-3 and TRBJ1-3; 7 nucleotides agree with TRBD1. Germline V gene sequence: CDR1 ENHRY, CDR2 SYGVKD. This CDR3 is 15 amino acids long. The trim removed 0 bases at V and 2 bases at J, leaving 1 base unmatched. CDR3 in amino acids: CAISESGGTGNTIYF. CDR3 sequence (DNA): TGTGCCATCAGTGAGTCAGGGGGCACTGGAAACACCATATATTTT.

As DNA, the CDR3 is TGTGCCAGCAGTTATACAGCTAACACTGAAGCTTTCTTT. Its protein is CASSYTANTEAFF. V is TRBV6-1 and J is TRBJ1-1, with D uncertain. This CDR3 contains 13 residues. Germline V gene sequence: CDR1 MNHNS, CDR2 SASEGT. Trimming shortened V by 5 bases and J by 2 bases, and 9 bases separated the two germline ends.

The V and J genes are TRBV6-5 and TRBJ2-1; a possible D gene is TRBD1 (6 bases). Germline-derived CDR1 and CDR2 are MNHEY and SVGAGI. This CDR3 spans 13 amino acids. V lost 8 bases and J lost 4, with 12 bases in between. This CDR3 is CASGGRPYNEQFF. Here the CDR3 DNA reads TGTGCCAGCGGGGGCAGACCATACAATGAGCAGTTCTTC.

The CDR3 reads CASSHTTGTGTYEQYF. For the CDR3, the DNA is TGTGCCAGCAGCCATACAACCGGGACAGGTACCTACGAGCAGTACTTC. The chain recombines TRBV5-6 with TRBJ2-7, with TRBD1 matching 8 bases. This CDR3 is 16 amino acids long. V lost 4 bases to trimming and J lost 2 bases; unmatched junction nucleotides: 11. Per the germline V gene, CDR1 is SGHDT and CDR2 is YYEEEE.

The J gene is TRBJ2-6, the V gene TRBV27, with D possibly TRBD2 on 5 matching bases. The V gene's germline CDR1 is MNHEY and CDR2 SMNVEV (reference sequence). The germline V and J ends were trimmed by 11 bases and 1 base, with 15 bases remaining between them. The CDR3 consists of 15 residues. The CDR3 region has the DNA TGTGCCTCACGGGGTAAGGGATCTGGGGCCAACGTCCTGACTTTC. Its protein is CASRGKGSGANVLTF. Complete variable domain (other parts from reference TRBV27 and TRBJ2-6): EAQVTQNPRYLITVTGKKLTVTCSQNMNHEYMSWYRQDPGLGLRQIYYSMNVEVTDKGDVPEGYKVSRKEKRNFPLILESPSPNQTSLYFCASRGKGSGANVLTFGAGSRLTVL.

V usage is TRBV7-9 and J usage is TRBJ1-5; D is ambiguous. Germline V gene data show CDR1 as SEHNR and CDR2 as FQNEAQ (reference sequence). V lost 1 base, J lost 2 bases, and 6 bases lay in between. The CDR3 contains 14 residues. CDR3 region: CASSLGSGNQPQHF. The CDR3 DNA sequence: TGTGCCAGCAGCTTAGGGAGCGGCAATCAGCCCCAGCATTTT.

The sample holds one count of this clone. The CDR3 protein is CASSLNRDGSGANVLTF. The CDR3 coding sequence is TGTGCCAGCAGCCTTAACCGGGACGGCTCTGGGGCCAACGTCCTGACTTTC. The V gene is TRBV11-2, the J gene TRBJ2-6; D assignment may be TRBD1 or TRBD2 (5 bases each). Germline V gene sequence: CDR1 SGHAT, CDR2 FQNNGV. The CDR3 totals 17 residues. Trimming removed 5 bases from V and 0 bases from J, with 14 bases in between.

The gene calls are TRBV4-1 and TRBJ2-5, with D possibly being TRBD2 (6 bases). This CDR3 has 15 residues. Trimming cost V 3 bases and J 0 bases, with 11 bases left between them. Germline V gene lookup returns CDR1 MGHRA and CDR2 YSYEKL. The CDR3 DNA reads TGCGCCAGCAGCCAGGGTGGCGGGAACCAAGAGACCCAGTACTTC. It codes for CASSQGGGNQETQYF.

The CDR3 sequence is CSHPGQGYEQYF. The CDR3 DNA sequence: TGCAGCCACCCGGGACAGGGCTACGAGCAGTACTTC. This rearrangement joins TRBV29-1 to TRBJ2-7; 9 nucleotides line up with TRBD1. The CDR3 is made up of 12 amino acids. The J segment lost 3 bases and the V segment lost 8 bases, leaving 5 bases of the junction unmatched. CDR1 is SQVTM and CDR2 is ANQGSEA in the germline V gene.

This clone was seen once. The rearrangement joins TRBV4-2 to TRBJ2-1, with 9 positions matching TRBD2. This CDR3 is built from 18 residues. Losses at the gene ends were 0 bases for V and 2 bases for J; bases not matched to a gene: 8. Germline loops: CDR1 LGHNA, CDR2 YNFKEQ. The CDR3 DNA reads as TGTGCCAGCAGCCAAGAGTGGCTAGCGGGATCACCCTACAATGAGCAGTTCTTC. Amino acids: CASSQEWLAGSPYNEQFF.

CDR3 DNA sequence: TGTGCCAGCAGTGAAAGTCAGGGCGGTACCGGGGAGCTGTTTTTT. Amino acids: CASSESQGGTGELFF. J is TRBJ2-2 and V is TRBV6-1; perhaps TRBD1 as D (5 bases). CDR1 is MNHNS, CDR2 SASEGT, per germline. The CDR3 length is 15 residues. The germline V and J ends were trimmed by 2 bases and 5 bases, with 12 bases remaining between them.

This clone was detected once. V gene TRBV2 combines with J gene TRBJ2-7, with 12 bases that match TRBD1. CDR3 length: 19 amino acids. Germline V lookup: CDR1 SNHLY, CDR2 FYNNEI. Unmatched junction bases numbered 9, after V lost 0 bases and J lost 0 bases. The chain's CDR3 is CASSEAPGTGGPSSYEQYF. The CDR3 bases are TGTGCCAGCAGTGAAGCCCCCGGGACAGGGGGCCCGAGCTCCTACGAGCAGTACTTC.

This chain joins TRBV28 and TRBJ2-2, with no clear D. Germline V CDR1 and CDR2: MDHEN, SYDVKM. This CDR3 has 14 residues. V was clipped by 6 bases and J by 7 bases, with 15 bases between them. The chain's CDR3 is CASSALGGIGELFF. The CDR3 coding sequence is TGTGCCAGCAGCGCCCTGGGTGGGATCGGGGAGCTGTTTTTT.

The chain recombines TRBV7-6 with TRBJ2-7, with 9 positions matching TRBD1. The CDR3 extends over 14 amino acids. V trimming: 5 bases; J trimming: 2 bases; junction bases outside the gene matches: 4. The germline V gene has CDR1 SGHVS and CDR2 FNYEAQ. CDR3 region: CASSPGTGPYEQYF. DNA of the CDR3: TGTGCCAGCAGCCCCGGGACAGGGCCCTACGAGCAGTACTTC.

The chain uses TRBV5-4 and TRBJ1-1; D remains ambiguous. V was pared by 1 base and J by 1 base, with 8 bases between. The CDR3 loop spans 14 amino acids. Looked up from germline, CDR1 is SGHNT and CDR2 is YYREEE (reference sequence). This chain's CDR3 is CASSLKGTNTEAFF. CDR3 nucleotides: TGTGCCAGCAGCTTGAAAGGTACGAACACTGAAGCTTTCTTT.

The rearrangement joins TRBV9 to TRBJ2-2, with D maybe TRBD2 (6 bases). CDR3 length: 17 residues. Germline assignment: CDR1 SGDLS and CDR2 YYNGEE. The ends were cut back, 2 bases at V and 2 bases at J, with 16 bases in the middle. The CDR3 nucleotides read TGTGCCAGCAGCGTCAGTCAGGGAGGATACAACACCGGGGAGCTGTTTTTT. This encodes CASSVSQGGYNTGELFF.

The rearrangement joins TRBV6-5 to TRBJ2-2; D remains unclear. This CDR3 has 14 residues. Germline lookup yields CDR1 MNHEY and CDR2 SVGAGI. The V end was cut by 0 bases, the J end by 4 bases, with 6 bases between. The CDR3: CASSYSGFTGELFF. Here the CDR3 DNA reads TGTGCCAGCAGTTACTCTGGATTCACCGGGGAGCTGTTTTTT.

The V and J genes are TRBV5-5 and TRBJ1-2, with 8 bases that match TRBD1. V was clipped by 4 bases and J by 7 bases; unmatched bases: 12. CDR1 is SGHKS, CDR2 YYEKEE, per germline (reference sequence). The CDR3 consists of 15 residues. The CDR3 coding sequence is TGTGCCAGCAGCGGTGCAGGGGGCGCACTCTCTGGCTACACCTTC. Amino acids: CASSGAGGALSGYTF.

This chain joins TRBV7-6 and TRBJ2-3; TRBD2 matches 10 bases. V was clipped by 2 bases and J by 2 bases; unmatched bases: 4. Per the germline V gene, CDR1 is SGHVS and CDR2 is FNYEAQ. The CDR3 is 16 residues long. The CDR3 region has the DNA TGTGCCAGCAGCTTATTTAGCGGGGGGATCACAGATACGCAGTATTTT. Amino acids: CASSLFSGGITDTQYF.

The rearrangement joins TRBV9 to TRBJ2-1; D gene uncertain. This CDR3 has 15 residues. V lost 2 bases, J lost 9 bases, and 18 bases lay in between. CDR1 and CDR2 from the germline V gene are SGDLS and YYNGEE. CDR3 in DNA: TGTGCCAGCAGCGTCTCCGGGTCCCCTTATGGTGAGCAGTTCTTC. Protein sequence: CASSVSGSPYGEQFF.

The gene calls are TRBV4-1 and TRBJ2-7; perhaps D is TRBD1 or TRBD2 (5 bases each). CDR1 MGHRA and CDR2 YSYEKL come from the germline V gene. This CDR3 is 14 amino acids long. V lost 4 bases and J lost 2, with 12 bases in between. This chain's CDR3 is CASSPRDRPYEQYF. The CDR3 nucleotides are TGCGCCAGCAGCCCGAGGGACCGCCCCTACGAGCAGTACTTC.

This clone was picked up one time. V and J are TRBV6-5 and TRBJ2-7; D is ambiguous. Germline V CDR1 and CDR2: MNHEY, SVGAGI. This CDR3 contains 13 residues. The germline V and J ends were trimmed by 2 bases and 1 base, with 6 bases remaining between them. CDR3 coding DNA: TGTGCCAGCAGTTACGTACAATCCTACGAGCAGTACTTC. Residues: CASSYVQSYEQYF.

This chain joins TRBV5-6 and TRBJ2-3, with TRBD1 as a possible D gene (6 bases). The CDR3 sequence is 15 residues long. Germline-derived CDR1 and CDR2 are SGHDT and YYEEEE. V was shortened by 1 base and J by 4 bases, with 13 bases between the two germline ends. The CDR3 loop reads CASSLWQGIPDTQYF. The CDR3, as DNA: TGTGCCAGCAGCTTGTGGCAGGGGATCCCAGATACGCAGTATTTT.

This chain uses TRBV2 with TRBJ1-1; the D is unclear. Between the trimmed V and J ends, which lost 7 bases and 8 bases, there was a span of 2 bases. There are 8 residues in the CDR3. Germline loops: CDR1 SNHLY, CDR2 FYNNEI. The CDR3 DNA reads TGTGCCAGCACGGAAGCTTTCTTT. It yields the protein CASTEAFF.

J is TRBJ2-1 and V is TRBV27; no clear D. The V and J ends lost 3 bases and 3 bases respectively, with 9 bases between them. CDR3 size: 14 residues. Germline V gene data show CDR1 as MNHEY and CDR2 as SMNVEV (reference sequence). The CDR3 here is CASSFGVDYNEQFF. CDR3 DNA: TGTGCCAGCAGTTTTGGGGTGGACTACAATGAGCAGTTCTTC.